This paragraph covers one T cell receptor beta chain sequence. The CDR3 sequence is 13 residues long. Per the germline V gene, CDR1 is MDHEN and CDR2 is SYDVKM. Trimming removed 2 bases from V and 6 bases from J, with 11 bases in between. This specimen comes from a study of blood T cell repertoires in COVID-19. Original processing notes: From reference gene primer amplification, estimates of nucleated cell counts were derived. Generated by immunoSEQ multiplex PCR, the TCRdb table keeps only in-frame clones and is missing some. Clonal size and the V and J genes are those of that table, whereas D and trimming came from the DNA. The repertoire holds roughly 100,000 clones, more than 80% seen once, with 32% in the top ten.

This clonotype was sampled from a woman older than 75 with acute or convalescent COVID-19. Sample: peripheral blood. The chain has TRBV28 and TRBJ2-7; D perhaps matches TRBD2 (7 bases). The CDR3 region is CASSLAGAREQYF. The CDR3 DNA follows: TGTGCCAGCAGTTTAGCGGGGGCGCGCGAGCAGTACTTC.